This T cell receptor (beta chain) appears in the sequencing data of a study of monozygotic twins with inflammatory bowel disease. Study-level points and caveats: Especially with disease activity, IBD patients shared fewer clonotypes with others than healthy twins did. For repertoire similarity, concordant twins did not differ from discordant twins, possibly because power was limited.

To note about this clonotype: The antigen is not known.

This CDR3 spans 14 amino acids. Germline V gives CDR1 SGHRS, CDR2 YFSETQ. During cDNA synthesis, UMIs that each contained a 6-nucleotide sample barcode were added by means of template switching. Both TCRalpha and TCRbeta cDNA were subjected to two nested PCRs lasting roughly 16 and 10 cycles. No DNA is given; TCRdb re-called the 5' RACE reads and lists each CDR3 protein once. This repertoire includes some 170,000 distinct CDR3 sequences. The rearrangement links TRBV5-1 to TRBJ1-5; TCRdb picks TRBD1, but there is no DNA to check that call. Sequenced sample: blood. The sequence was obtained from a human donor with ulcerative colitis or Crohn's disease, or a healthy co-twin of an affected twin (not recorded which). CDR3 amino acids: CASSLGGGDQPQHF.